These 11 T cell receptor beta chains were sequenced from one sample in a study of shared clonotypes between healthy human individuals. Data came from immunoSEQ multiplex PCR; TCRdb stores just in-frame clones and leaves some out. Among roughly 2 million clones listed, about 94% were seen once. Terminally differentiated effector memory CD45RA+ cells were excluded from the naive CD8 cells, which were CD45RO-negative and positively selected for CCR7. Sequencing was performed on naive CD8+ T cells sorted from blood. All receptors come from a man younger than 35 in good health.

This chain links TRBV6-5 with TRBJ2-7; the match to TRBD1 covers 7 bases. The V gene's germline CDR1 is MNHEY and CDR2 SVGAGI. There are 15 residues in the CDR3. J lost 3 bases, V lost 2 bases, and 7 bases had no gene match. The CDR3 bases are TGTGCCAGCAGTTACATTCCGGGACAGATCTACGAGCAGTACTTC. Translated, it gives CASSYIPGQIYEQYF.

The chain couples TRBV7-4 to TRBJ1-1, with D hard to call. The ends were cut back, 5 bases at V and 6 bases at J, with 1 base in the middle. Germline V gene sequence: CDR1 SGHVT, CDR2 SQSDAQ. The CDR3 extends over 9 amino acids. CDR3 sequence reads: CASSPEAFF. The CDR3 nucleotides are TGTGCCAGCAGCCCTGAAGCTTTCTTT.

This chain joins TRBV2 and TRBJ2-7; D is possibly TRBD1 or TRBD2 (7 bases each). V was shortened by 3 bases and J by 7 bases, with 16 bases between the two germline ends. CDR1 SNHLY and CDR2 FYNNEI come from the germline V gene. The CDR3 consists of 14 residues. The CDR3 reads CASSDPRQGGEQYF. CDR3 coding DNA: TGTGCCAGCAGTGACCCGCGGCAGGGGGGGGAGCAGTACTTC.

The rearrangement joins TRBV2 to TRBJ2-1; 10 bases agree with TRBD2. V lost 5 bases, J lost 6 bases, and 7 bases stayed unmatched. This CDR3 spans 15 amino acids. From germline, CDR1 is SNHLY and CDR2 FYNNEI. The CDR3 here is CASSNGLAEPNEQFF. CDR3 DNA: TGTGCCAGCAGTAACGGACTAGCGGAACCCAATGAGCAGTTCTTC. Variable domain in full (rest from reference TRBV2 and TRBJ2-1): EPEVTQTPSHQVTQMGQEVILRCVPISNHLYFYWYRQILGQKVEFLVSFYNNEISEKSEIFDDQFSVERPDGSNFTLKIRSTKLEDSAMYFCASSNGLAEPNEQFFGPGTRLTVL.

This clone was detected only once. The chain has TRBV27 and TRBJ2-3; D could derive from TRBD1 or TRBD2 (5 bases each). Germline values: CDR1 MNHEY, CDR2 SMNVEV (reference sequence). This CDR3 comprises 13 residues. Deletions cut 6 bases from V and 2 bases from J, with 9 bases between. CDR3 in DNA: TGTGCCAGCAGGGGGGACGCCACAGATACGCAGTATTTT. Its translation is CASRGDATDTQYF.

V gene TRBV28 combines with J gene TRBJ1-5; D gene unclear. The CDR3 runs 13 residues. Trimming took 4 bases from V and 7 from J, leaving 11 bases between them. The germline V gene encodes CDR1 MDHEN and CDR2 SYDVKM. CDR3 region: CASSSTVDQPQHF. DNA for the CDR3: TGTGCCAGCAGTTCGACGGTAGACCAGCCCCAGCATTTT.

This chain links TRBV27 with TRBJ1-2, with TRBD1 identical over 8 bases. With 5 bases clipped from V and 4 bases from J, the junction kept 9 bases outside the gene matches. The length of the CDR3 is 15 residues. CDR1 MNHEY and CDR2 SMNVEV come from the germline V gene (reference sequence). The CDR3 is CASSTTGGGGYGYTF. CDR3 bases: TGTGCCAGCAGTACTACAGGGGGAGGTGGCTATGGCTACACCTTC.

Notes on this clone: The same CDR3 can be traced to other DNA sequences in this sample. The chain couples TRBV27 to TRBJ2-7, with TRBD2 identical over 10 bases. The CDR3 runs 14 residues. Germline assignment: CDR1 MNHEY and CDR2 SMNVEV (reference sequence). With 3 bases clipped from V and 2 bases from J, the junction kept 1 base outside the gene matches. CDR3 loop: CASSFLAGAYEQYF. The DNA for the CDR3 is TGTGCCAGCAGTTTTCTAGCGGGAGCCTACGAGCAGTACTTC.

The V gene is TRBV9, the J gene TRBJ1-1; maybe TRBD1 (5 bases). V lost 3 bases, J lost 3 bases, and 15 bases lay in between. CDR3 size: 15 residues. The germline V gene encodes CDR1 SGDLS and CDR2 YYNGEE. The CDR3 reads CASSAAGLGDTEAFF. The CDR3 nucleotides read TGTGCCAGCAGCGCCGCAGGGTTGGGGGACACTGAAGCTTTCTTT.

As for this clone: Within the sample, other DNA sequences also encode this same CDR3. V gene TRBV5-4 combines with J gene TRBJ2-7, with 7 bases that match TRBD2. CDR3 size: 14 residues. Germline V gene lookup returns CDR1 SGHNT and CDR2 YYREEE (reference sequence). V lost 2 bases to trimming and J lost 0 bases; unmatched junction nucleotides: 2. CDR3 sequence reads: CASSFGGSSYEQYF. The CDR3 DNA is TGTGCCAGCAGCTTCGGGGGGAGCTCCTACGAGCAGTACTTC.

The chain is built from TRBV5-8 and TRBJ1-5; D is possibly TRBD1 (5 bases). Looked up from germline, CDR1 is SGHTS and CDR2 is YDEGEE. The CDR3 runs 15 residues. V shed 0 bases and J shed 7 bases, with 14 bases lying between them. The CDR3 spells CASSLEEGVRQPQHF. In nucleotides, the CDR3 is TGTGCCAGCAGCTTGGAGGAAGGGGTTCGCCAGCCCCAGCATTTT.